The 26 T cell receptor beta chains given below trace back to one sample, sequenced in a study of blood T cell repertoires in COVID-19. TCRdb keeps only in-frame clones here, not all; method: immunoSEQ multiplex PCR. Found here are fewer than 85,000 clones, roughly 80% of them singletons; the top ten hold roughly 4.8%. Material for sequencing was peripheral blood. The receptors here all came from a woman of 80 years or more with active or convalescent COVID-19.

The chain employs TRBV5-1 and TRBJ2-2, with D possibly matching TRBD2 (6 bases). This CDR3 is 17 amino acids long. Germline V gene sequence: CDR1 SGHRS, CDR2 YFSETQ. Trimming removed 3 bases from V and 0 bases from J, with 15 bases in between. The chain's CDR3 is CASSSGGAGANTGELFF. For the CDR3, the DNA is TGCGCCAGCAGCTCTGGCGGGGCCGGAGCGAACACCGGGGAGCTGTTTTTT.

The chain's CDR3 is CASSPPRSHEQFF. DNA for the CDR3: TGTGCCAGCAGTCCCCCCCGGAGCCATGAGCAGTTCTTC. The chain couples TRBV27 to TRBJ2-1; D is undetermined. V was trimmed by 5 bases and J by 8 bases, leaving 13 bases between them. The germline V gene encodes CDR1 MNHEY and CDR2 SMNVEV (reference sequence). This CDR3 has 13 residues.

This clone has only a few counts. The rearrangement links TRBV15 to TRBJ2-7; D might be TRBD2 (5 bases). There are 16 residues in the CDR3. Germline assignment: CDR1 LNHNV and CDR2 YYDKDF (reference sequence). Trimming removed 0 bases from V and 2 bases from J, with 14 bases in between. For the CDR3, the DNA is TGTGCCACCAGCAGAGATGGGGTCTGGGAGCCCTACGAGCAGTACTTC. Protein sequence: CATSRDGVWEPYEQYF.

V and J are TRBV18 and TRBJ1-5; 10 nucleotides align to TRBD1. CDR1 is KGHSH, CDR2 LQKENI, per germline. Trimming removed 2 bases from V and 6 bases from J; junction bases left unmatched: 1. The CDR3 has 14 amino acids. The CDR3 coding sequence is TGTGCCAGCTCACCAGGACAGGGGGGTCAGCCCCAGCATTTT. Protein product: CASSPGQGGQPQHF. Full variable domain (rest looked up from reference TRBV18 and TRBJ1-5): NAGVMQNPRHLVRRRGQEARLRCSPMKGHSHVYWYRQLPEEGLKFMVYLQKENIIDESGMPKERFSAEFPKEGPSILRIQQVVRGDSAAYFCASSPGQGGQPQHFGDGTRLSIL.

The sample holds a few counts of this clone. The genes are TRBV28 and TRBJ2-7, with a tentative D call TRBD1 (7 bases). The CDR3 length is 16 residues. The germline V and J ends were trimmed by 5 bases and 1 base, with 18 bases remaining between them. Germline CDR1 reads MDHEN; CDR2 reads SYDVKM. The CDR3 bases are TGTGCCAGCAGTACCCCTCGGAGGGGGCAGTCCTACGAGCAGTACTTC. Its translation: CASSTPRRGQSYEQYF.

This clone was observed a single time. V gene TRBV4-1 combines with J gene TRBJ2-1; the D is unclear. The CDR3 totals 14 residues. Trimming left V 2 bases short and J 6 bases short, with 11 bases between. Germline CDR1 MGHRA, CDR2 YSYEKL. The CDR3 loop reads CASSQYITLNEQFF. The CDR3 DNA is TGCGCCAGCAGCCAATACATAACGCTCAATGAGCAGTTCTTC.

The rearrangement uses TRBV5-8 and TRBJ1-1; D remains ambiguous. Trimming pared 4 bases from V and 11 bases from J, leaving 15 bases between. CDR3 length: 12 residues. CDR1 and CDR2 from the germline V gene are SGHTS and YDEGEE. Written as DNA, the CDR3 is TGTGCCAGCAGCGGAAGAGTCGGAGGGGCTTTCTTT. Amino acid sequence: CASSGRVGGAFF.

The genes are TRBV19 and TRBJ2-1; 9 bases agree with TRBD2. Germline V CDR1 and CDR2: LNHDA, SQIVND (reference sequence). The CDR3 covers 17 residues. V trimming: 4 bases; J trimming: 0 bases; junction bases outside the gene matches: 7. The CDR3 region is CASSTILAGPSYNEQFF. Written as DNA, the CDR3 is TGTGCCAGTAGTACAATTCTAGCGGGGCCCTCCTACAATGAGCAGTTCTTC.

This clone was found a few times. The CDR3 DNA is TGTGCCAGTAGGGACAGGTTGGATGGCTACACCTTC. It codes for CASRDRLDGYTF. V and J are TRBV19 and TRBJ1-2; 7 bases fit TRBD1. Losses at the gene ends were 6 bases for V and 6 bases for J; bases not matched to a gene: 4. The length of the CDR3 is 12 residues. Looked up from germline, CDR1 is LNHDA and CDR2 is SQIVND (reference sequence).

This clone was picked up a small number of times. The rearrangement links TRBV5-1 to TRBJ2-7, with 8 bases aligning to TRBD2. The CDR3 covers 15 residues. Germline values: CDR1 SGHRS, CDR2 YFSETQ. The trim removed 4 bases at V and 4 bases at J, leaving 10 bases unmatched. The CDR3 DNA follows: TGCGCCAGCAGCCCGAACGGGGGGGCCTTGTACGAGCAGTACTTC. Translated, it gives CASSPNGGALYEQYF.

The V and J genes are TRBV4-3 and TRBJ2-7; 9 bases match TRBD1. V lost 4 bases and J lost 5; bases outside the gene matches: 9. Germline values: CDR1 LGHNA, CDR2 YSLEER. The CDR3 covers 15 residues. The CDR3 nucleotides read TGCGCCAGCAGCCCGCTTTGGACAGGGGCGGACGAGCAGTACTTC. It encodes CASSPLWTGADEQYF.

The rearrangement joins TRBV28 to TRBJ1-2; TRBD1 aligns across 9 bases. CDR3 length: 15 amino acids. The V segment lost 6 bases and the J segment 8 bases; nucleotides outside the gene matches: 13. The germline CDR1 and CDR2 sequences are MDHEN and SYDVKM. For the CDR3, the DNA is TGTGCCAGCAGCCCTCCTTGGACAGGGGCTGCCGGCTACACCTTC. It specifies CASSPPWTGAAGYTF.

The rearrangement links TRBV5-4 to TRBJ2-7, with 8 positions matching TRBD1. The germline CDR1 and CDR2 sequences are SGHNT and YYREEE (reference sequence). V trimming: 7 bases; J trimming: 1 base; junction bases outside the gene matches: 7. The length of the CDR3 is 14 residues. Written as DNA, the CDR3 is TGTGCCAGCCGAAGGACAGGGCAGTCCTACGAGCAGTACTTC. Its protein is CASRRTGQSYEQYF.

The count of this clone is one. V gene TRBV14 combines with J gene TRBJ1-4; a weak D match, TRBD1 (6 bases). CDR1 is SGHDN, CDR2 FVKESK, per germline. This CDR3 comprises 21 residues. Between the trimmed V and J ends, which lost 0 bases and 8 bases, there was a span of 31 bases. CDR3 nucleotide sequence: TGTGCCAGCAGCCAAGATCCAAGGACAGAAAACATCAGAATTTATTTAGAAAAACTGTTTTTT. Residues: CASSQDPRTENIRIYLEKLFF.

This chain connects TRBV29-1 to TRBJ2-7; 7 positions agree with TRBD2. The CDR3 contains 13 residues. Germline CDR1 is SQVTM and CDR2 is ANQGSEA. DNA for the CDR3: TGCATTGGGGGACTCAGGGAGGGGCGTGAGCAGTACTTC. It encodes CIGGLREGREQYF.

V usage is TRBV24-1 and J usage is TRBJ2-3, with D possibly matching TRBD2 (6 bases). With 9 bases removed from V and 0 bases from J, the gap between germline ends came to 12 bases. From germline, CDR1 is KGHDR and CDR2 SFDVKD. The CDR3 spans 14 residues. CDR3 bases: TGTGCCACCGGTGGGCGGGGCAGCACAGATACGCAGTATTTT. Translating it yields CATGGRGSTDTQYF.

The rearrangement joins TRBV11-3 to TRBJ2-3, with D perhaps matching TRBD1 (5 bases). The CDR3 totals 14 residues. The germline V and J ends were trimmed by 1 base and 2 bases, with 7 bases remaining between them. CDR1 is SGHNT and CDR2 is YENEEA in the germline V gene. As DNA, the CDR3 is TGTGCCAGCAGCTTAGGAGGACACACAGATACGCAGTATTTT. Its protein is CASSLGGHTDTQYF.

The chain's CDR3 is CASSQDPSRQPQHF. The DNA of the CDR3 is TGCGCCAGCAGCCAAGATCCTAGTAGGCAGCCCCAGCATTTT. The rearrangement joins TRBV4-1 to TRBJ1-5; D is unresolved. Trimming took 0 bases from V and 7 from J, leaving 10 bases between them. Germline CDR1 reads MGHRA; CDR2 reads YSYEKL. The CDR3 has 14 amino acids.

The chain couples TRBV3-1 (or the pseudogene TRBV3-2) to TRBJ2-3, with D tentatively TRBD2 (7 bases). V lost 3 bases and J lost 7, with 23 bases in between. The CDR3 sequence is 17 residues long. Germline V gene lookup returns CDR1 LGHDT and CDR2 YNNKEL (reference sequence). The CDR3, as DNA: TGTGCCAGCAGCCATGATCCTTCAAGGGGGGGCCGCTATACGCAGTATTTT. Translating gives CASSHDPSRGGRYTQYF.

This clone was detected only once. The rearrangement joins TRBV3-1 (or the pseudogene TRBV3-2) to TRBJ2-3; 9 bases map to TRBD2. Trimming removed 0 bases from V and 2 bases from J; junction bases left unmatched: 18. The CDR3 extends over 21 amino acids. Germline V gene lookup returns CDR1 LGHDT and CDR2 YNNKEL (reference sequence). CDR3 sequence (DNA): TGTGCCAGCAGCCAAGATCTAGCGGGGCGTTTAGCTACTCCTCACACAGATACGCAGTATTTT. Residues: CASSQDLAGRLATPHTDTQYF.

This clone was detected once. The gene calls are TRBV7-2 and TRBJ2-2; D perhaps matches TRBD2 (6 bases). Deletions cut 2 bases from V and 5 bases from J, with 12 bases between. Germline CDR1 reads SGHTA; CDR2 reads FQGNSA. The CDR3 spans 15 residues. In DNA, the CDR3 is TGTGCCAGCAGCTTAAAGCCCGGGGGAACCGGGGAGCTGTTTTTT. Amino acids: CASSLKPGGTGELFF.

The chain joins TRBV12-3 or TRBV12-4 to TRBJ1-1; TRBD1 is a possible D gene (5 bases). The CDR3 spans 13 residues. Trimming removed 3 bases from V and 1 base from J, with 6 bases in between. The CDR3 coding sequence is TGTGCCAGCAGTTTTCAGGGGAACACTGAAGCTTTCTTT. Protein sequence: CASSFQGNTEAFF.

V is TRBV27 and J is TRBJ2-7; 8 bases map to TRBD2. CDR3 length: 15 residues. Trimming took 6 bases from V and 1 from J; bases not matched to a gene: 8. The germline gives CDR1 MNHEY, CDR2 SMNVEV (reference sequence). The CDR3 region has the DNA TGTGCCAGCAGATTGGGGCGGGGGGTTTCCTACGAGCAGTACTTC. Protein: CASRLGRGVSYEQYF.

The genes are TRBV18 and TRBJ1-5; TRBD1 matches at 7 bases. Trimming cost V 4 bases and J 1 base; bases outside gene matches: 7. This CDR3 is built from 16 residues. Germline V gene lookup returns CDR1 KGHSH and CDR2 LQKENI. In DNA form, the CDR3 reads TGTGCCAGCTCACACCTCACAGGGGAAAGCAATCAGCCCCAGCATTTT. Protein product: CASSHLTGESNQPQHF. The variable domain in full, with the rest retrieved from reference TRBV18 and TRBJ1-5, is NAGVMQNPRHLVRRRGQEARLRCSPMKGHSHVYWYRQLPEEGLKFMVYLQKENIIDESGMPKERFSAEFPKEGPSILRIQQVVRGDSAAYFCASSHLTGESNQPQHFGDGTRLSIL.

Only a few counts were recorded for this clone. This chain connects TRBV7-7 to TRBJ2-1; 13 nucleotides match TRBD2. The CDR3 has 15 amino acids. Germline CDR1 SSHAT, CDR2 FNYEAQ (reference sequence). J gave up 5 bases and V 5 bases, and 3 bases lay outside the gene matches. This chain's CDR3 is CASSPGLAGDNEQFF. In DNA, the CDR3 is TGTGCCAGCAGCCCCGGACTAGCGGGAGACAATGAGCAGTTCTTC.

The rearrangement links TRBV6-4 to TRBJ2-2; the match to TRBD1 covers 9 bases. Trimming cost V 5 bases and J 2 bases; bases outside gene matches: 3. This CDR3 contains 15 residues. Per the germline V gene, CDR1 is MRHNA and CDR2 is SNTAGT. The CDR3 DNA is TGTGCCAGCAGTCAACAGGGGGCAAACACCGGGGAGCTGTTTTTT. It is translated as CASSQQGANTGELFF.